This TCR beta chain was captured in a study of T cells in Graves' hyperthyroidism and ophthalmopathy. Overall study results and limits: Also found in blood were most expanded thyroid clonotypes above 0.001.

V lost 3 bases to trimming and J lost 3 bases, with 12 bases between them. This CDR3 is built from 15 residues. The germline V gene has CDR1 MNHEY and CDR2 SMNVEV (reference sequence). What was amplified from RNA transcripts were TCR beta CDR3 regions. A first-round RT-PCR of the TCR CDR3 used the HTBI primer set. A single record per CDR3 protein comes from TCRdb applying MiXCR to the multiplex PCR reads. The table lists a few hundred thousand distinct CDR3 sequences, just under 15% of them singletons. This clonotype appeared many times. Its specificity is not known. The TCR was taken from a woman younger than 45 with Graves' hyperthyroidism. The sequencing input was blood. This chain uses TRBV27 with TRBJ2-1; no clear D. Here the CDR3 reads CASSLEKGLYNEQFF. The DNA of the CDR3 is TGTGCCAGCAGTTTGGAAAAGGGTCTCTACAATGAGCAGTTCTTC.